This T cell receptor (beta chain) was obtained from a study of control samples from healthy donors and cancer patients. The table came from immunoSEQ multiplex PCR; TCRdb's copy has only in-frame clones and leaves some out. Of about 140,000 clones listed, roughly nine tenths are singletons. Germline CDR1 SGDLS, CDR2 YYNGEE. J was trimmed by 2 bases and V by 4 bases; bases with no gene match: 6. The CDR3 runs 15 residues. This TCR derives from a woman aged 30 to 39 in good health. V is TRBV9 and J is TRBJ2-7; 10 bases are shared with TRBD2. The sample consisted of blood. The CDR3 coding sequence is TGTGCCAGCAGCTATCGGACTAGCGGAACCTACGAGCAGTACTTC. Encoded protein: CASSYRTSGTYEQYF. Full variable domain (remainder filled in from reference TRBV9 and TRBJ2-7): DSGVTQTPKHLITATGQRVTLRCSPRSGDLSVYWYQQSLDQGLQFLIQYYNGEERAKGNILERFSAQQFPDLHSELNLSSLELGDSALYFCASSYRTSGTYEQYFGPGTRLTVT.